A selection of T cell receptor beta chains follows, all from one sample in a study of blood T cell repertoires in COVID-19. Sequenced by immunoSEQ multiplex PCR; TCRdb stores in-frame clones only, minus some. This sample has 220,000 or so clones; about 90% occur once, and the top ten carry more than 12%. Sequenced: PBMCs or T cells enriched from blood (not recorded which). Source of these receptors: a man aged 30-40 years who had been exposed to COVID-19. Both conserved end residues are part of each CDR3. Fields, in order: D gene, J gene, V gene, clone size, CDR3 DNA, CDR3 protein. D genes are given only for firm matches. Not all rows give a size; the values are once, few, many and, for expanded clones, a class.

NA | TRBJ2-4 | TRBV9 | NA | TGTGCCAGCAGCGTTGGATTAGCGGAAAACATTCAGTACTTC | CASSVGLAENIQYF
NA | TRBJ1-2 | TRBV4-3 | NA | TGCGCCAGCAGCCAAGATTCGGCTAGCGGCTACACCTTC | CASSQDSASGYTF
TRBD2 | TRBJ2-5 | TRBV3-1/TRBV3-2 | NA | TGTGCCAGCAGCCAGGGGACTAGCGGGGTCCGTGAGACCCAGTACTTC | CASSQGTSGVRETQYF
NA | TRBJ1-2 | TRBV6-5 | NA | TGTGCCAGCAGTTCCATCTATGGCTACACCTTC | CASSSIYGYTF
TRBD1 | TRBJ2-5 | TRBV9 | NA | TGTGCCAGCAGCGTAGCTAAGGACAGGGGGGAGACCCAGTACTTC | CASSVAKDRGETQYF
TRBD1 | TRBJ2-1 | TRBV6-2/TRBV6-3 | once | TGTGCCAGCAGTCGCCGGGACAGGGGAGGGGATGAGCAGTTCTTC | CASSRRDRGGDEQFF
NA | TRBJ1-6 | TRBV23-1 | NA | TGCGCCAGCAGCCCACTCCAGGGAATGTCACCCCTCCACTTT | CASSPLQGMSPLHF
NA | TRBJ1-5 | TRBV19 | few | TGTGCCAGTTATCCGGGACCCGGGAGGCCCCAGCATTTT | CASYPGPGRPQHF
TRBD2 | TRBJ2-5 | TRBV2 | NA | TGTGCCAGCAGTGAAGTGAGGACTAGCGGGGGGGAGACCCAGTACTTC | CASSEVRTSGGETQYF
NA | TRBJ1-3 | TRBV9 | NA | TGTGCCAGCAGCGTAAGGGGATCTATTGGAAACACCATATATTTT | CASSVRGSIGNTIYF
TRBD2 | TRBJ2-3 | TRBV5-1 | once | TGCGCCAGCAGCTCATTAAACGGGGGGATGGATACGCAGTATTTT | CASSSLNGGMDTQYF
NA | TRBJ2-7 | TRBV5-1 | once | TGCGCCAGCAGCTTGGGTACAGCACGGATTGGCGAGCAGTACTTC | CASSLGTARIGEQYF
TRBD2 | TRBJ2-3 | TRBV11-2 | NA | TGTGCCAGCAGCCCAGAGGTCGGTAGCGGGGCCACAGATACGCAGTATTTT | CASSPEVGSGATDTQYF
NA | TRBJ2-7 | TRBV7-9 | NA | TGTGCCAGCAGTTCCACACGTGGAGGGACCCTTCTCGAGCAGTACTTC | CASSSTRGGTLLEQYF
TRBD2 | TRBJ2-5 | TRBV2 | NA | TGTGCCAGCACCGACGAAGCGGGGGCGGGGGAGACCCAGTACTTC | CASTDEAGAGETQYF
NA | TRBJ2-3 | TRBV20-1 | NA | TGCAGTGCTAGTATGGGGGGGGCAGTCACCGATACGCAGTATTTT | CSASMGGAVTDTQYF
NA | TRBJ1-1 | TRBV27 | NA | TGTGCCAGCAGTTTTCGGGGTTCTGTCACTGAAGCTTTCTTT | CASSFRGSVTEAFF